This T cell receptor (beta chain) comes out of a study of hypomethylating agent response in myelodysplastic syndrome. Study details: Patients received azacitidine (about 70% of the 11) or decitabine (3 of 11). Of these patients, about 6 responded (complete response or hematologic improvement) and a few did not.

Clones were sequenced by immunoSEQ multiplex PCR, and TCRdb holds only the in-frame ones, with some missing. Of thousands of clones in the sample, roughly 90% are singletons; the top ten hold 14% to 15%. This CDR3 contains 14 residues. Germline CDR1 MNHEY, CDR2 SVGAGI. V dropped 7 bases and J dropped 0 bases, with 12 bases sitting between them. No T-cell subset sorting was done; bone marrow was analyzed in bulk. This clonotype was obtained from a human donor with myelodysplastic syndrome. V usage is TRBV6-5 and J usage is TRBJ1-2; D gene unclear. The sample consisted of bone marrow, taken before or after starting hypomethylating agent treatment for myelodysplastic syndrome (not recorded which). DNA for the CDR3: TGTGCCAGCACTAAGGACGGGACTAACTATGGCTACACCTTC. It is translated as CASTKDGTNYGYTF.